Listed below are T cell receptor beta chains from one sample, sequenced in a study of blood T cell repertoires in COVID-19. Clones were read by immunoSEQ multiplex PCR, and TCRdb kept only the in-frame ones, dropping some. The table records roughly 250,000 clones, over 80% of them present only once. Sequencing input: PBMCs or T cells enriched from blood (not recorded which). These receptors were obtained from a man between 45 and 60 years old who had been exposed to COVID-19. Both conserved end residues are part of each CDR3. The order of the fields is J gene, D gene, clone size, V gene, CDR3 protein, CDR3 DNA. D genes are given only for firm matches. Clone size, where shown, is once, few, many, or a class for clones that have expanded.

TRBJ1-4 | NA | NA | TRBV29-1 | CSVETGGLDEKLFF | TGCAGCGTTGAAACGGGGGGCTTAGATGAAAAACTGTTTTTT
TRBJ1-6 | NA | NA | TRBV5-6 | CASSSSPNSPLHF | TGTGCCAGCAGTTCCTCCCCGAATTCACCCCTCCACTTT
TRBJ1-4 | TRBD1 | few | TRBV6-6 | CASSYSTRGDLFF | TGTGCCAGCAGTTACTCAACCAGGGGGGATCTGTTTTTT
TRBJ1-1 | NA | NA | TRBV18 | CASSPAGRTEAFF | TGTGCCAGCTCACCCGCGGGACGGACTGAAGCTTTCTTT
TRBJ2-3 | NA | once | TRBV29-1 | CSVGTVRGDTQYF | TGCAGCGTTGGGACTGTTCGAGGGGATACGCAGTATTTT
TRBJ1-2 | TRBD1 | NA | TRBV7-9 | CASSLMGQGHYGYTF | TGTGCCAGCAGCTTAATGGGACAGGGTCACTATGGCTACACCTTC
TRBJ1-5 | NA | NA | TRBV6-2/TRBV6-3 | CASSLQGDFNQPQHF | TGTGCCAGCAGCCTACAGGGAGACTTCAATCAGCCCCAGCATTTT
TRBJ2-3 | NA | NA | TRBV27 | CASRTGYGTDTQYF | TGTGCCAGCAGAACAGGGTACGGCACAGATACGCAGTATTTT
TRBJ2-2 | NA | NA | TRBV5-4 | CASSLGPGAGGELFF | TGTGCCAGCAGCTTGGGGCCGGGAGCCGGCGGGGAGCTGTTTTTT
TRBJ1-1 | TRBD1 | NA | TRBV3-1/TRBV3-2 | CASSQWFGQGAIEAFF | TGTGCCAGCAGCCAATGGTTCGGACAGGGGGCAATTGAAGCTTTCTTT
TRBJ1-4 | NA | NA | TRBV4-1 | CASSQSGVREKLFF | TGCGCCAGCAGCCAGTCCGGGGTACGGGAAAAACTGTTTTTT
TRBJ2-1 | TRBD1 | NA | TRBV7-8 | CASSPRRDRGYNEQFF | TGTGCCAGCAGCCCCCGCCGGGACAGGGGCTACAATGAGCAGTTCTTC
TRBJ2-2 | NA | NA | TRBV7-2 | CASSLRRYTGELFF | TGTGCCAGCAGCTTGCGGAGGTACACCGGGGAGCTGTTTTTT
TRBJ2-5 | NA | NA | TRBV2 | CASTRTVVQETQYF | TGTGCCAGCACCAGGACTGTTGTCCAAGAGACCCAGTACTTC
TRBJ1-5 | NA | NA | TRBV5-1 | CASSLGAGNQPQHF | TGCGCCAGCAGCTTGGGGGCAGGGAACCAGCCCCAGCATTTT
TRBJ2-3 | NA | NA | TRBV5-1 | CASSLPPGRGEGDTQYF | TGCGCCAGCAGCTTACCCCCGGGCAGGGGGGAAGGAGATACGCAGTATTTT
TRBJ1-4 | NA | NA | TRBV2 | CAGAQVATNEKLFF | TGTGCCGGGGCCCAAGTTGCAACTAATGAAAAACTGTTTTTT
TRBJ1-1 | NA | NA | TRBV30 | CAWNGILQGNTEAFF | TGTGCCTGGAATGGAATCTTACAGGGGAACACTGAAGCTTTCTTT
TRBJ1-3 | TRBD1 | few | TRBV28 | CASSGGQDGGNTIYF | TGTGCCAGCAGCGGGGGACAGGATGGGGGAAACACCATATATTTT
TRBJ2-3 | TRBD1 | NA | TRBV7-8 | CASSSQGASDTQYF | TGTGCCAGCAGCTCACAGGGGGCATCAGATACGCAGTATTTT
TRBJ1-2 | NA | few | TRBV6-2/TRBV6-3 | CASSSPLTGRGYGYTF | TGTGCCAGCAGTTCGCCGTTGACAGGACGCGGCTATGGCTACACCTTC
TRBJ1-6 | NA | NA | TRBV7-2 | CASSLQVDNSPLHF | TGTGCCAGCAGCTTACAGGTGGATAATTCACCCCTCCACTTT
TRBJ1-5 | TRBD1 | NA | TRBV10-3 | CAISESGGTGVYSNQPQHF | TGTGCCATCAGTGAGTCTGGGGGGACAGGGGTCTATAGCAATCAGCCCCAGCATTTT
TRBJ1-6 | NA | NA | TRBV5-1 | CASRGGQDYNSPLHF | TGCGCCAGCAGGGGAGGGCAGGACTATAATTCACCCCTCCACTTT
TRBJ1-1 | TRBD1 | NA | TRBV2 | CATGTGVTEAFF | TGTGCCACAGGGACAGGGGTGACTGAAGCTTTCTTT
TRBJ1-5 | NA | NA | TRBV28 | CASTRLLQPQHF | TGTGCCAGCACCCGGTTGTTGCAGCCCCAGCATTTT
TRBJ2-3 | NA | NA | TRBV7-3 | CASSRLGDTQYF | TGTGCCAGCAGCCGACTTGGAGATACGCAGTATTTT